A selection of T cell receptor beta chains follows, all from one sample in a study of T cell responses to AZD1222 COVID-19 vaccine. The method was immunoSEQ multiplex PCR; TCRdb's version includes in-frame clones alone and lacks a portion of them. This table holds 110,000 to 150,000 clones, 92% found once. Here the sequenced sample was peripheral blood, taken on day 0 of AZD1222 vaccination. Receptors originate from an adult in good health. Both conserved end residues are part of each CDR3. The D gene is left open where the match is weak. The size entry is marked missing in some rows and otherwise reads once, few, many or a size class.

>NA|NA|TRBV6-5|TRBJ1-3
CASSYDPSGTGNTIYF
TGTGCCAGCAGTTACGACCCCTCCGGTACAGGAAACACCATATATTTT
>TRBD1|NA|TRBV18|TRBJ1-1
CASSPPDRGNTEAFF
TGTGCCAGCTCACCACCGGACAGGGGGAACACTGAAGCTTTCTTT
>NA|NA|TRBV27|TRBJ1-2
CASSFAWGSNYGYTF
TGTGCCAGCAGTTTCGCGTGGGGCAGCAACTATGGCTACACCTTC
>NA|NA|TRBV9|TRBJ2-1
CASSVGGESYNEQFF
TGTGCCAGCAGCGTCGGAGGGGAGTCCTACAATGAGCAGTTCTTC
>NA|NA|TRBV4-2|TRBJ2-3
CASSQDPGVLTDTQYF
TGTGCCAGCAGCCAAGACCCCGGGGTTTTAACAGATACGCAGTATTTT
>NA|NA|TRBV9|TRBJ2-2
CASSVRREASLGGELFF
TGTGCCAGCAGCGTCCGAAGGGAGGCTTCTTTAGGAGGGGAGCTGTTTTTT
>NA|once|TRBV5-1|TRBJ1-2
CASSWGDYGYTF
TGCGCCAGCAGCTGGGGGGACTATGGCTACACCTTC
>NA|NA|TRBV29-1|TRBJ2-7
CSVRDPSYEQYF
TGCAGCGTCCGGGACCCTTCATACGAGCAGTACTTC
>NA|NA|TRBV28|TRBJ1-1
CASSPPQVRSTEAFF
TGTGCCAGCAGTCCCCCGCAGGTGAGGTCCACTGAAGCTTTCTTT
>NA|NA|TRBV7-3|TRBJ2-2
CASSFQGPNTGELFF
TGTGCCAGCAGCTTTCAGGGCCCGAACACCGGGGAGCTGTTTTTT
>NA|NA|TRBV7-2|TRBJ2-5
CASSPYNGETQYF
TGTGCCAGCAGCCCTTATAACGGAGAGACCCAGTACTTC
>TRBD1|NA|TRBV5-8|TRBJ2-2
CASSLQGVRELFF
TGTGCCAGCAGCCTACAGGGGGTCCGGGAGCTGTTTTTT
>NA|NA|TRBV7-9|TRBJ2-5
CASSLTRQETQYF
TGTGCCAGCAGCTTAACCCGACAAGAGACCCAGTACTTC
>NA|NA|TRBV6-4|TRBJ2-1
CARETEDCRNEQFF
TGTGCCAGAGAGACTGAGGACTGCCGTAATGAGCAGTTCTTC
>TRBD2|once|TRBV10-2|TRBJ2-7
CASTGGYEQYF
TGCGCCAGCACCGGGGGGTACGAGCAGTACTTC
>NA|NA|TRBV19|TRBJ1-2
CASSTDSGFNGYTF
TGTGCCAGTAGTACGGACAGTGGATTCAATGGCTACACCTTC
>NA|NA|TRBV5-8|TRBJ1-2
CASSLAAGTYGGYTF
TGTGCCAGCAGCTTGGCCGCAGGGACATACGGTGGCTACACCTTC
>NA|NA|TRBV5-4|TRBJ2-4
CASSLEWAKNIQYF
TGTGCCAGCAGCTTGGAGTGGGCCAAAAACATTCAGTACTTC
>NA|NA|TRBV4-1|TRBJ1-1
CASSQGPLINEAFF
TGCGCCAGCAGCCAAGGGCCCTTGATTAATGAAGCTTTCTTT
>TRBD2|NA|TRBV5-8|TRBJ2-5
CASSWSSGSWYETQYF
TGTGCCAGCAGCTGGTCTAGCGGCTCATGGTATGAGACCCAGTACTTC
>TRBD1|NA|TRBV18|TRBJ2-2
CASSPGTGATGELFF
TGTGCCAGCTCACCCGGGACAGGGGCGACCGGGGAGCTGTTTTTT
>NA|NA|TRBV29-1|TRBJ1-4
CSVGGEEKLFF
TGCAGCGTTGGGGGGGAGGAAAAACTGTTTTTT
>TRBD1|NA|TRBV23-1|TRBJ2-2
CASSQSKGAAGELFF
TGCGCCAGCAGTCAATCGAAGGGGGCCGCCGGGGAGCTGTTTTTT
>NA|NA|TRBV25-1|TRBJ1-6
CASSESYGYYNSPLHF
TGTGCCAGCAGTGAATCGTACGGATACTATAATTCACCCCTCCACTTT
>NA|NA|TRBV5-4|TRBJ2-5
CASSLARGRTQATQYF
TGTGCCAGCAGCTTGGCCCGTGGGAGGACCCAGGCGACCCAGTACTTC
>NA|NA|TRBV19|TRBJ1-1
CASSLRDRTAFF
TGTGCCAGTAGCCTCCGGGACCGGACGGCTTTCTTT
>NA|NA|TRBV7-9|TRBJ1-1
CASSLGGLDTEAFF
TGTGCCAGCAGCTTGGGGGGCTTGGACACTGAAGCTTTCTTT
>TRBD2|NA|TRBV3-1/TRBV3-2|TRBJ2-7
CASSPIAGAYEQYF
TGTGCCAGCAGCCCTATAGCGGGAGCCTACGAGCAGTACTTC
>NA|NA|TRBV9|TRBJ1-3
CASSVDGGPSGNTIYF
TGTGCCAGCAGCGTAGACGGGGGGCCCTCTGGAAACACCATATATTTT
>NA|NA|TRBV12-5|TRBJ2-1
CASGLVQLAGAHNEQFF
TGTGCTAGTGGTTTGGTACAGTTGGCGGGGGCTCACAATGAGCAGTTCTTC
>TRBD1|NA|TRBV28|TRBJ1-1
CASRVTGGADTEAFF
TGTGCCAGCAGAGTTACAGGGGGCGCCGACACTGAAGCTTTCTTT
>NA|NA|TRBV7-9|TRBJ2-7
CASSLIVGSSTAGYEQYF
TGTGCCAGCAGCTTAATTGTTGGCTCATCCACGGCAGGTTACGAGCAGTACTTC
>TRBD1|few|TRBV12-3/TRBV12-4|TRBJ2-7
CASSLDGQGNGYF
TGTGCCAGCAGTTTAGACGGACAGGGTAATGGGTACTTC
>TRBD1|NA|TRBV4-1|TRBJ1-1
CASSQDLGRGGMNTEAFF
TGCGCCAGCAGCCAAGATTTGGGCAGGGGGGGAATGAACACTGAAGCTTTCTTT
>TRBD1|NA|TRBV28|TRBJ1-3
CASNPTGTGMHTIYF
TGTGCCAGCAATCCAACCGGGACAGGGATGCACACCATATATTTT
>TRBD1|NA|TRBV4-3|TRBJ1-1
CASSQVTGGYTEAFF
TGCGCCAGCAGCCAAGTTACAGGGGGATACACTGAAGCTTTCTTT
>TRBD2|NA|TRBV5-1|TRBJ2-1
CASSRGLPGTSGSSYNEQFF
TGCGCCAGCAGCCGCGGACTTCCCGGGACTAGCGGGAGCTCCTACAATGAGCAGTTCTTC
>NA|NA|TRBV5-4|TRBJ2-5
CASSLEQGQETQYF
TGTGCCAGCAGCTTGGAACAGGGTCAAGAGACCCAGTACTTC
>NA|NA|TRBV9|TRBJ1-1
CASSVAFGEANTEAFF
TGTGCCAGCAGCGTAGCTTTTGGAGAAGCGAACACTGAAGCTTTCTTT
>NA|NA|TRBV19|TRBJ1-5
CASSIMSLTQPQHF
TGTGCCAGTAGTATTATGAGTTTAACGCAGCCCCAGCATTTT
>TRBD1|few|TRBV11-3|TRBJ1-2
CASSSGGTGLNYGYTF
TGTGCCAGCAGCTCCGGCGGGACAGGCCTTAACTATGGCTACACCTTC
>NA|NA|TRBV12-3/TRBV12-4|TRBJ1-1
CASSLEQNTEAFF
TGTGCCAGCAGTTTAGAACAGAACACTGAAGCTTTCTTT
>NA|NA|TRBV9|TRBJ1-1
CASSVGGTEAFF
TGTGCCAGCAGCGTCGGGGGTACTGAAGCTTTCTTT
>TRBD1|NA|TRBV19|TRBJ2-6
CASSILQGVAGANVLTF
TGTGCCAGTAGTATTCTACAGGGGGTCGCTGGGGCCAACGTCCTGACTTTC
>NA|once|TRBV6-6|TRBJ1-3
CASSWGETELGNTIYF
TGTGCCAGCAGTTGGGGAGAGACAGAGCTTGGAAACACCATATATTTT
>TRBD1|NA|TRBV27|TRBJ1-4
CASSPRTGPGEKLFF
TGTGCCAGCAGTCCAAGGACAGGACCCGGTGAAAAACTGTTTTTT
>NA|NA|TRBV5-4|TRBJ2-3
CASSFVGRGDTQYF
TGTGCCAGCAGCTTCGTGGGCCGGGGTGATACGCAGTATTTT
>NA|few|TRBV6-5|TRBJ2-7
CASSIIPLSPYEQYF
TGTGCCAGCAGTATAATCCCCCTCTCTCCTTACGAGCAGTACTTC
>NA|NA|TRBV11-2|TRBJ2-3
CASSLASMGPGAQYF
TGTGCCAGCAGCTTAGCTTCAATGGGCCCGGGGGCGCAGTATTTT
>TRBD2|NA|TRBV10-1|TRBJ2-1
CASSLIGLAGNPTQFF
TGCGCCAGCAGCCTCATAGGACTAGCGGGAAACCCAACCCAGTTCTTC
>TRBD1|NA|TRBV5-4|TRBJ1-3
CASSLHRGDTIYF
TGTGCCAGCAGCTTACACAGGGGGGACACCATATATTTT
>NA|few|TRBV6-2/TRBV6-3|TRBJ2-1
CASSYSGEAGSEQFF
TGTGCCAGCAGTTACTCGGGTGAGGCGGGAAGTGAGCAGTTCTTC
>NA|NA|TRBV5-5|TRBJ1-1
CASSRMDSTEAFF
TGTGCCAGCAGCAGGATGGACAGCACTGAAGCTTTCTTT
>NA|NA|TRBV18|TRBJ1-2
CASSPGRANYGYTF
TGTGCCAGCTCTCCGGGCCGAGCTAACTATGGCTACACCTTC